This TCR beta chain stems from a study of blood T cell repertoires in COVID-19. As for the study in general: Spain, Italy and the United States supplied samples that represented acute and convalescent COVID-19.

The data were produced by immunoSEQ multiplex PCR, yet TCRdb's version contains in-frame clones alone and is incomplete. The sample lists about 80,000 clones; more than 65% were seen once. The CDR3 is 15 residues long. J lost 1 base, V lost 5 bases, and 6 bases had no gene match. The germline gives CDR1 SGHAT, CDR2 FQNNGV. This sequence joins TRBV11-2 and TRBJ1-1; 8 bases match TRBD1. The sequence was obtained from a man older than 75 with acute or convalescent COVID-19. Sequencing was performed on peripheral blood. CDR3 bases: TGTGCCAGCAGCCCCTCGACAGGGGAGAACACTGAAGCTTTCTTT. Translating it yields CASSPSTGENTEAFF.